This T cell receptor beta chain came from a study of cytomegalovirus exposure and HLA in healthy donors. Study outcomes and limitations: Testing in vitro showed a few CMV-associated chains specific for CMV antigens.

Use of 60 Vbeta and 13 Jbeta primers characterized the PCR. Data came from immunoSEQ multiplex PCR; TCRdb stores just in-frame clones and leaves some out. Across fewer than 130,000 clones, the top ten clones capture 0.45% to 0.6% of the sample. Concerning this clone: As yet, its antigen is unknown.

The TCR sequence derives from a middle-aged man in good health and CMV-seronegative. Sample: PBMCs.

As DNA, the CDR3 is TGTGCCACCAGCAGGAACAGGGGCGAGCAGTTCTTC. Amino acids: CATSRNRGEQFF. The chain links TRBV15 to TRBJ2-1; TRBD1 agrees at 7 bases. Germline values: CDR1 LNHNV, CDR2 YYDKDF (reference sequence). Trimming took 3 bases from V and 10 from J; bases not matched to a gene: 3. The CDR3 extends over 12 amino acids. Combining the CDR3 with reference TRBV15 and TRBJ2-1 gives the whole variable domain DAMVIQNPRYQVTQFGKPVTLSCSQTLNHNVMYWYQQKSSQAPKLLFHYYDKDFNNEADTPDNFQSRRPNTSFCFLDIRSPGLGDTAMYLCATSRNRGEQFFGPGTRLTVL.